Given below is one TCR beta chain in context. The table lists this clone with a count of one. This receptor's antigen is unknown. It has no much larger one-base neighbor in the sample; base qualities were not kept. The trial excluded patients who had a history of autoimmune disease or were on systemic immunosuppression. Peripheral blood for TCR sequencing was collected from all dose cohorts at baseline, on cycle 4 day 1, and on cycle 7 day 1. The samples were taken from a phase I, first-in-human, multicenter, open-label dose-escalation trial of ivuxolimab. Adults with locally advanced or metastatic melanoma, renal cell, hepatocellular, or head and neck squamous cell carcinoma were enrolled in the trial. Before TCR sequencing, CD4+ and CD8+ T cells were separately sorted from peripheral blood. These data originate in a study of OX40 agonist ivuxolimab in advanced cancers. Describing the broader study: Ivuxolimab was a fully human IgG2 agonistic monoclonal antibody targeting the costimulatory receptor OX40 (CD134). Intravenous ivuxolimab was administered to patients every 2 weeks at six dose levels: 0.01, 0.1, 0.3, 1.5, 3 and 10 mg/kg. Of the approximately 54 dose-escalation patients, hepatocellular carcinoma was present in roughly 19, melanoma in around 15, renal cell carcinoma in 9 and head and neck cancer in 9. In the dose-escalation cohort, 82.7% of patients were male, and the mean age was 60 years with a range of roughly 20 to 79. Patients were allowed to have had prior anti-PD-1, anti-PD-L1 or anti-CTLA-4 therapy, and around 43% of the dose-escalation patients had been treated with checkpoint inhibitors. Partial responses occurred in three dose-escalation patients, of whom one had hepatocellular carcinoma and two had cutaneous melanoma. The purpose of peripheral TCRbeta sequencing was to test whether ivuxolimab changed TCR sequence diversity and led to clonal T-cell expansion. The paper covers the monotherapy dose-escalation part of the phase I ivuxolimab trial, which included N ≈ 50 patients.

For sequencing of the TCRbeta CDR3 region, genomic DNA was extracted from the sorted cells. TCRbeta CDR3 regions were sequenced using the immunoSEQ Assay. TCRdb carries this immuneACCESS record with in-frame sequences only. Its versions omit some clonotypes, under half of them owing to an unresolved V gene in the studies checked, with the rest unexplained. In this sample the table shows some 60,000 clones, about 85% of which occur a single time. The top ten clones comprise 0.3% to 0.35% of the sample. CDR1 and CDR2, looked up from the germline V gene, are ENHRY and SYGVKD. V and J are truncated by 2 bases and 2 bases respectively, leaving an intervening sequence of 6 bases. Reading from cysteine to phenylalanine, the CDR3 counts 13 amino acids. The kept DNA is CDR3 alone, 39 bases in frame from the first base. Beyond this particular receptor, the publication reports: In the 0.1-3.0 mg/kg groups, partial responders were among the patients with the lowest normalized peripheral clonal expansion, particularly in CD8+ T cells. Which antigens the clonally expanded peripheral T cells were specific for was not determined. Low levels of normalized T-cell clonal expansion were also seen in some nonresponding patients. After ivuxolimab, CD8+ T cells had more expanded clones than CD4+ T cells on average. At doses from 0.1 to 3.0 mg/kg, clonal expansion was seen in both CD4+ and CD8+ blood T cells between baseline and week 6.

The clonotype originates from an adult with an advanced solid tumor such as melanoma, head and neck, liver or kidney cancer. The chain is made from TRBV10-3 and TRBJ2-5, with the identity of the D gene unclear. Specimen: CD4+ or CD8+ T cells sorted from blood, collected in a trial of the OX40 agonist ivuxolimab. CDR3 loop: CAISEGYQETQYF. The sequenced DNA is TGTGCCATCAGTGAGGGTTATCAAGAGACCCAGTACTTC.